Below, 9 T cell receptor beta chains from the same sample are listed, as sequenced in a study of cytomegalovirus exposure and HLA in healthy donors. Researchers ran the PCR with 60 Vbeta and 13 Jbeta primers. This table comes from immunoSEQ multiplex PCR, and its TCRdb copy is limited to in-frame clones, with some not included. The table records about 300,000 clones, around 86% of them present only once. Sequencing was carried out using PBMCs. The receptors originated from a man aged 35 to 55 in good health and CMV-seropositive.

CDR3 residues: CASSLGEGLAYEQYF. CDR3 coding DNA: TGTGCCAGCAGCTTAGGGGAGGGGCTGGCCTACGAGCAGTACTTC. This chain connects TRBV11-2 to TRBJ2-7; TRBD2 matches at 7 bases. Trimming cost V 1 base and J 2 bases; bases outside gene matches: 5. The germline V gene has CDR1 SGHAT and CDR2 FQNNGV. The CDR3 is 15 amino acids.

CDR3: CASSQGEGWGGSSTDTQYF. In nucleotides, the CDR3 is TGCGCCAGCAGCCAAGGGGAGGGGTGGGGCGGGAGTAGCACAGATACGCAGTATTTT. V and J are TRBV4-1 and TRBJ2-3; 7 positions match TRBD2. CDR1 and CDR2 (germline): MGHRA, YSYEKL. V lost 1 base, J lost 0 bases, and 13 bases stayed unmatched. The CDR3 is 19 residues long.

This chain uses TRBV4-3 with TRBJ1-1; D is perhaps TRBD1 (5 bases). This CDR3 region has 18 residues. Germline CDR1 reads LGHNA; CDR2 reads YSLEER. Trimming took off 4 bases at V and 1 base at J, with 22 bases between the two ends. The CDR3 here is CASSPNIAPGFGNTEAFF. The CDR3 region has the DNA TGCGCCAGCAGCCCGAACATTGCTCCAGGGTTTGGGAACACTGAAGCTTTCTTT.

The V and J genes are TRBV6-4 and TRBJ1-2; D is unclear. The germline V gene has CDR1 MRHNA and CDR2 SNTAGT. Deletions cut 3 bases from V and 1 base from J, with 6 bases between. The CDR3 extends over 13 amino acids. This CDR3 reads CASSETVNYGYTF. The CDR3 DNA reads as TGTGCCAGCAGTGAGACTGTTAACTATGGCTACACCTTC.

The rearrangement joins TRBV5-8 to TRBJ1-1; D uncertain. Trimming shortened V by 5 bases and J by 1 base, and 9 bases separated the two germline ends. CDR3 length: 13 amino acids. Germline CDR1 SGHTS, CDR2 YDEGEE. The CDR3 DNA follows: TGTGCCAGCAGGTATACACCGAACACTGAAGCTTTCTTT. Amino acid sequence: CASRYTPNTEAFF. Full variable domain (rest looked up from reference TRBV5-8 and TRBJ1-1): EAGVTQSPTHLIKTRGQQATLRCSPISGHTSVYWYQQALGLGLQFLLWYDEGEERNRGNFPPRFSGRQFPNYSSELNVNALELEDSALYLCASRYTPNTEAFFGQGTRLTVV.

This clone was found a few times. The V and J genes are TRBV2 and TRBJ2-5, with a possible D match to TRBD1 (6 bases). Germline-derived CDR1 and CDR2 are SNHLY and FYNNEI. The V end lost 10 bases, the J end lost 4 bases, and 16 bases lay between the germline ends. This CDR3 spans 13 amino acids. CDR3 coding DNA: TGTGCCACCACTGGGGGCTCATCAGAGACCCAGTACTTC. Residues: CATTGGSSETQYF.

In its sample, this clone was seen once. The gene calls are TRBV29-1 and TRBJ1-5, with 8 bases identical to TRBD1. V shed 6 bases and J 6 bases; nucleotides not matched to a gene: 4. This CDR3 has 12 amino acids. Germline-derived CDR1 and CDR2 are SQVTM and ANQGSEA. CDR3 sequence reads: CSVSGGGQPQHF. CDR3 sequence (DNA): TGCAGCGTCTCAGGGGGCGGTCAGCCCCAGCATTTT.

The chain couples TRBV6-1 to TRBJ2-7; tentatively, D is TRBD2 (5 bases). The CDR3 runs to 15 residues. The V gene's germline CDR1 is MNHNS and CDR2 SASEGT. Trimming shortened V by 2 bases and J by 0 bases, and 11 bases separated the two germline ends. The CDR3 loop reads CASSERGLASYEQYF. Here the CDR3 DNA reads TGTGCCAGCAGTGAAAGAGGACTGGCCTCCTACGAGCAGTACTTC.

V usage is TRBV4-1 and J usage is TRBJ2-1; a weak D match, TRBD2 (5 bases). The CDR3 extends over 14 amino acids. Germline V gives CDR1 MGHRA, CDR2 YSYEKL. The V and J ends lost 1 base and 6 bases respectively, with 10 bases between them. DNA of the CDR3: TGCGCCAGCAGCCAAGGAGCGGAAGGCAATGAGCAGTTCTTC. As protein: CASSQGAEGNEQFF.